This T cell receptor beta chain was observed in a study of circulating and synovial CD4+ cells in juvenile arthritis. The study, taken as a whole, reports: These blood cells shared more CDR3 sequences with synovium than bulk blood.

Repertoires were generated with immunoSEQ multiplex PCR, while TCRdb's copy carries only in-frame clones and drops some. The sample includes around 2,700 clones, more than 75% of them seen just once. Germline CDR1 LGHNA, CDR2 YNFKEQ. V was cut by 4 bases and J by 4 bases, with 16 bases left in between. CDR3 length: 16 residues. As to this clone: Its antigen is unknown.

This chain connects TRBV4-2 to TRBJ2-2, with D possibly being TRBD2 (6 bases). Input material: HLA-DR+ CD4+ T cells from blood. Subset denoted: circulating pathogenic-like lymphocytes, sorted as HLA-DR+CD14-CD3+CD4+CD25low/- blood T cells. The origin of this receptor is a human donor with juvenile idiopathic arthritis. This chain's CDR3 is CASSRLGGAGTGELFF. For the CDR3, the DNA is TGTGCCAGCAGCCGATTAGGAGGAGCGGGCACCGGGGAGCTGTTTTTT.